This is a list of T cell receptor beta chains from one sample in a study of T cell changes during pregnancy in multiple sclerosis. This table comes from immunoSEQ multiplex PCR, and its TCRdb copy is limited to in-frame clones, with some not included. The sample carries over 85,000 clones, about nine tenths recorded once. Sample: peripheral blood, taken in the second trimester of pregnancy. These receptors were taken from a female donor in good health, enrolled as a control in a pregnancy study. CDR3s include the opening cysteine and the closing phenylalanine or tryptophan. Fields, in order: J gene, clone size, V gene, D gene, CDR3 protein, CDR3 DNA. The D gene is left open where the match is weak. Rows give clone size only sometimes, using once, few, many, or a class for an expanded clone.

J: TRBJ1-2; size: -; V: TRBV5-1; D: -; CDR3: CASTLSGAPENYGYTF; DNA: TGCGCCAGCACCCTATCAGGGGCCCCCGAGAACTATGGCTACACCTTC
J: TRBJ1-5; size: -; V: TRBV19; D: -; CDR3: CASSNQGHQPQHF; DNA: TGTGCCAGTAGTAATCAGGGGCATCAGCCCCAGCATTTT
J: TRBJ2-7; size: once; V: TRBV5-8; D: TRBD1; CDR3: CASSLAVAGGAYPIYEQYF; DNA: TGTGCCAGCAGCTTGGCCGTCGCAGGGGGCGCATATCCTATCTACGAGCAGTACTTC
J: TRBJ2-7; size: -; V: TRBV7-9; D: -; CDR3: CASSLLAGREQYF; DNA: TGTGCCAGCAGCTTACTCGCAGGCCGCGAGCAGTACTTC
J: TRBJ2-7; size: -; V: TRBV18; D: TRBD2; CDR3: CASSPGLAPGEQYF; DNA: TGTGCCAGCTCACCGGGACTAGCGCCCGGCGAGCAGTACTTC
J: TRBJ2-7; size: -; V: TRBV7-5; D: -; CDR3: CARSSDRGKVCYEQYF; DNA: TGTGCCAGAAGCTCTGACAGGGGTAAAGTCTGCTACGAGCAGTACTTC
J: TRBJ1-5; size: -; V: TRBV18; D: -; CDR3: CASSPGRVNQPQHF; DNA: TGTGCCAGCTCACCAGGCAGGGTCAATCAGCCCCAGCATTTT
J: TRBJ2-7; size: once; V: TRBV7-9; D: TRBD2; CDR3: CASRGTSGGLYSEQYF; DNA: TGTGCCAGCAGGGGAACTAGCGGGGGCCTCTATAGCGAGCAGTACTTC
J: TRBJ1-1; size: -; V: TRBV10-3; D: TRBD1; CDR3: CAISLQGSNTEAFF; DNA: TGTGCCATCAGCCTACAGGGGTCCAACACTGAAGCTTTCTTT
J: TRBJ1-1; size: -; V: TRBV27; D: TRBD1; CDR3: CASSPAPRQGKAFF; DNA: TGTGCCAGCAGTCCCGCCCCCCGACAGGGGAAAGCTTTCTTT
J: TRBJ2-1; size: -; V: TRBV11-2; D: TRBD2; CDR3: CASSFSGRGDYNEQFF; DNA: TGTGCCAGCAGCTTTAGCGGGAGGGGGGATTACAATGAGCAGTTCTTC
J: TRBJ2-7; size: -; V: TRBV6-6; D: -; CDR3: CASSYEPGYYEQYF; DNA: TGTGCCAGCAGTTACGAACCGGGGTACTACGAGCAGTACTTC
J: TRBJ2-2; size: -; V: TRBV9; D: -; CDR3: CASSVDNWELFF; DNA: TGTGCCAGCAGCGTAGACAATTGGGAGCTGTTTTTT
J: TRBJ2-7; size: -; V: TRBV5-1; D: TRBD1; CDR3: CASSPGTGRVYEQYF; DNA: TGCGCCAGCAGCCCCGGGACAGGAAGAGTCTACGAGCAGTACTTC
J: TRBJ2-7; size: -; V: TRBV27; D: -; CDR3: CASRLDSVSYEQYF; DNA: TGTGCCAGCAGGCTGGACAGTGTGTCCTACGAGCAGTACTTC
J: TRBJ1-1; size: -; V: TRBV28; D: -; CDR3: CASSPGGQPSTEAFF; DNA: TGTGCCAGCAGCCCCGGAGGACAGCCGAGCACTGAAGCTTTCTTT
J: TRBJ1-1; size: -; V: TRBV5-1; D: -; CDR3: CASSLEPHRDGTEAFF; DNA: TGCGCCAGCAGCTTGGAACCCCACAGGGATGGCACTGAAGCTTTCTTT
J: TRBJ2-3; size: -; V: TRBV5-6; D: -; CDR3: CASSGPDTQYF; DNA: TGTGCCAGCAGCGGGCCGGATACGCAGTATTTT
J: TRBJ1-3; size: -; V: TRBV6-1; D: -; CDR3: CASSDSFSGNTIYF; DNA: TGTGCCAGCAGCGACAGTTTCTCTGGAAACACCATATATTTT
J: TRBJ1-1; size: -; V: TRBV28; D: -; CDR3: CASSLRTTGRAEAFF; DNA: TGTGCCAGCAGTTTGAGGACAACAGGAAGGGCTGAAGCTTTCTTT
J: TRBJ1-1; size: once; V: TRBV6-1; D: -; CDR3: CASSDLHERAEAFF; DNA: TGTGCCAGCAGCGACCTACACGAACGGGCTGAAGCTTTCTTT
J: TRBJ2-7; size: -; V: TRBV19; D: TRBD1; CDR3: CASSIPGQGSYEQYF; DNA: TGTGCCAGTAGTATTCCGGGACAGGGGAGCTACGAGCAGTACTTC
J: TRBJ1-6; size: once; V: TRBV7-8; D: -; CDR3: CASSLGGQNSPLHF; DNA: TGTGCCAGCAGCTTAGGCGGGCAAAATTCACCCCTCCACTTT
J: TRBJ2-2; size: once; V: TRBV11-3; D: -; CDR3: CASSRDSNTGELFF; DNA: TGTGCCAGCAGCCGGGACTCGAACACCGGGGAGCTGTTTTTT
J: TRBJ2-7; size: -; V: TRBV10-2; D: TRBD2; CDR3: CASSDSGLAGALHYEQYF; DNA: TGCGCCAGCAGTGACTCGGGACTAGCGGGAGCGCTGCACTACGAGCAGTACTTC
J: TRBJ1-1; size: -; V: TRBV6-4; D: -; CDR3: CASSGPGTEAFF; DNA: TGTGCCAGCAGTGGCCCGGGCACTGAAGCTTTCTTT
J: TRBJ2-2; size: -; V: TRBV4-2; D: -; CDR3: CASSQPGQPNTGELFF; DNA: TGTGCCAGCAGCCAACCCGGACAACCGAACACCGGGGAGCTGTTTTTT
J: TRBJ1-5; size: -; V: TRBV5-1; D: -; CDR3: CASSLVGGANQPQHF; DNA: TGCGCCAGCAGCTTGGTTGGAGGGGCCAATCAGCCCCAGCATTTT
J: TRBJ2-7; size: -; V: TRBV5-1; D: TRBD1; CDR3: CASSGTGDYEQYF; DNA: TGCGCCAGCAGCGGGACAGGCGACTACGAGCAGTACTTC
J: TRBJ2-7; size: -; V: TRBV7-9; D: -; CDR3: CASTEQGASSYEQYF; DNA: TGTGCCAGCACCGAACAGGGAGCTAGCTCCTACGAGCAGTACTTC
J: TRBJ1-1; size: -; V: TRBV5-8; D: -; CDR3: CASSGGSSTEAFF; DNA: TGTGCCAGCAGTGGGGGGTCGAGCACTGAAGCTTTCTTT
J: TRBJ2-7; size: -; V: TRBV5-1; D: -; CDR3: CASSSGTGPYEQYF; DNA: TGCGCCAGCAGCTCCGGGACTGGCCCCTACGAGCAGTACTTC
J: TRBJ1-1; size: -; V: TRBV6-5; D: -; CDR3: CASIRELNTEAFF; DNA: TGTGCCAGCATACGGGAGTTGAACACTGAAGCTTTCTTT